Presented here are 24 T cell receptor beta chains from one specimen sequenced in a study of OX40 agonist ivuxolimab in advanced cancers. Libraries were prepared by immunoSEQ multiplex PCR; TCRdb keeps only in-frame clonotypes and omits some of them. Of tens of thousands of clones in the sample, around 84% were seen once. The sample was CD4+ or CD8+ T cells sorted from blood, taken in a trial of the OX40 agonist ivuxolimab. These receptors all come from an adult with an advanced solid tumor such as melanoma, head and neck, liver or kidney cancer.

As regards this clone: The sample has other DNA sequences that encode this CDR3 too. The chain combines TRBV30 with TRBJ2-7; D remains ambiguous. CDR1 is GTSNPN and CDR2 is SVGIG in the germline V gene (reference sequence). Trimming stripped 2 bases from V and 0 bases from J, with 5 bases between. The CDR3 is 12 amino acids. CDR3 sequence reads: CAWSTVSYEQYF. CDR3 nucleotide sequence: TGTGCCTGGAGTACGGTCTCCTACGAGCAGTACTTC.

By frequency in the sample, this clone is medium-sized. Other nucleotide sequences from this sample produce the same CDR3. The V gene is TRBV7-9, the J gene TRBJ2-7; no clear D. The length of the CDR3 is 13 residues. CDR1 and CDR2 from the germline V gene are SEHNR and FQNEAQ (reference sequence). The V and J ends lost 1 base and 2 bases respectively, with 6 bases between them. The CDR3 DNA is TGTGCCAGCAGCTTAGGGACCACCTACGAGCAGTACTTC. This gives the protein CASSLGTTYEQYF. Full variable domain (rest looked up from reference TRBV7-9 and TRBJ2-7): DTGVSQNPRHKITKRGQNVTFRCDPISEHNRLYWYRQTLGQGPEFLTYFQNEAQLEKSRLLSDRFSAERPKGSFSTLEIQRTEQGDSAMYLCASSLGTTYEQYFGPGTRLTVT.

The CDR3 bases are TGTGCCAGCAGCGCTACCCTGACAGGGGCTCCAGATACGCAGTATTTT. The encoded protein is CASSATLTGAPDTQYF. The rearrangement joins TRBV7-6 to TRBJ2-3; TRBD1 matches at 8 bases. This CDR3 has 16 residues. The V segment lost 5 bases and the J segment 4 bases; nucleotides outside the gene matches: 11. Germline V CDR1 and CDR2: SGHVS, FNYEAQ. Combining the CDR3 with reference TRBV7-6 and TRBJ2-3 gives the whole variable domain GAGVSQSPRYKVTKRGQDVALRCDPISGHVSLYWYRQALGQGPEFLTYFNYEAQQDKSGLPNDRFSAERPEGSISTLTIQRTEQRDSAMYRCASSATLTGAPDTQYFGPGTRLTVL.

Of note for this clone: A junction end diverges from the germline sequence, so it may reflect a read error. CDR3 region: CASRSGTSTDTQYF. The CDR3 DNA sequence: TGTGCCAGCAGGTCCGGGACTAGCACTGATACGCAGTATTTT. The rearrangement joins TRBV28 to TRBJ2-3; 9 nucleotides agree with TRBD2. Germline V gives CDR1 MDHEN, CDR2 SYDVKM. The CDR3 totals 14 residues.

The V gene is TRBV5-1, the J gene TRBJ2-7, with D maybe TRBD1 (5 bases). With 0 bases removed from V and 4 bases from J, the gap between germline ends came to 14 bases. The CDR3 sequence is 15 residues long. Looked up from germline, CDR1 is SGHRS and CDR2 is YFSETQ. CDR3 residues: CASSLVSGILYEQYF. The CDR3 DNA is TGCGCCAGCAGCTTGGTGTCAGGGATTTTATACGAGCAGTACTTC.

V and J are TRBV30 and TRBJ2-1; weak D call: TRBD1 (5 bases). This CDR3 is built from 11 residues. The V gene lost 5 bases and the J gene lost 8 bases, with 10 bases spanning the gap. Per germline, CDR1 GTSNPN and CDR2 SVGIG (reference sequence). The CDR3 region is CAWAIRDEQFF. As DNA, the CDR3 is TGTGCCTGGGCCATCAGGGATGAGCAGTTCTTC.

This clone was recorded a few times. CDR3 loop: CAISRGTWGNQPQHF. In DNA, the CDR3 is TGTGCCATCAGTCGGGGCACATGGGGCAATCAGCCCCAGCATTTT. V gene TRBV10-3 combines with J gene TRBJ1-5; tentative D call: TRBD1 (5 bases). The CDR3 runs to 15 residues. Germline values: CDR1 ENHRY, CDR2 SYGVKD. Between the trimmed V and J ends, which lost 5 bases and 2 bases, there was a span of 13 bases.

This sequence joins TRBV28 and TRBJ2-1, with TRBD2 matching over 13 bases. The V gene's germline CDR1 is MDHEN and CDR2 SYDVKM. The junction had 5 bases not matched to a gene; V was cut back by 6 bases and J by 3 bases. There are 16 residues in the CDR3. The CDR3 DNA reads as TGTGCCAGCAGGGCGACTAGCGGGAGGTTCTACAATGAGCAGTTCTTC. This codes for CASRATSGRFYNEQFF.

This sequence joins TRBV18 and TRBJ2-5; 7 nucleotides match TRBD2. Germline loops: CDR1 KGHSH, CDR2 LQKENI. CDR3 length: 16 residues. V was clipped by 3 bases and J by 4 bases; unmatched bases: 11. The CDR3 is CASSPTAKRGPETQYF. The CDR3 DNA reads as TGTGCCAGCTCACCCACGGCAAAGCGGGGCCCAGAGACCCAGTACTTC.

This clone was seen a handful of times. The V gene is TRBV9, the J gene TRBJ2-3; 9 bases agree with TRBD1. The CDR3 extends over 15 amino acids. The germline V gene has CDR1 SGDLS and CDR2 YYNGEE. With V trimmed by 6 bases and J by 1 base, 6 bases remained unmatched. The CDR3 DNA follows: TGTGCCAGCACCAGCCGGGACAGGGGCACAGATACGCAGTATTTT. Translated, it gives CASTSRDRGTDTQYF.

The chain joins TRBV4-1 to TRBJ2-7; 8 bases are a match to TRBD2. Trimming took 4 bases from V and 4 from J; bases not matched to a gene: 3. CDR1 and CDR2 from the germline V gene are MGHRA and YSYEKL. CDR3 size: 13 residues. DNA for the CDR3: TGCGCCAGCAGCCTTCGGGAGGGGTACGAGCAGTACTTC. It yields the protein CASSLREGYEQYF.

This chain uses TRBV9 with TRBJ2-3, with D perhaps matching TRBD2 (5 bases). CDR3 length: 13 amino acids. The germline CDR1 and CDR2 sequences are SGDLS and YYNGEE. V was shortened by 7 bases and J by 2 bases, with 11 bases between the two germline ends. CDR3 amino acids: CASRGPNTDTQYF. In DNA form, the CDR3 reads TGTGCCAGCCGGGGTCCTAACACAGATACGCAGTATTTT.

Only a few counts were recorded for this clone. The chain combines TRBV6-1 with TRBJ1-2; 7 bases align to TRBD1. Germline values: CDR1 MNHNS, CDR2 SASEGT. The CDR3 has 14 residues. The V and J ends lost 4 bases and 5 bases, in that order; junction bases with no gene match: 7. The CDR3 sequence is CASSGGTAVYGYTF. The DNA for the CDR3 is TGTGCCAGCAGTGGGGGGACAGCCGTTTATGGCTACACCTTC.

The CDR3 bases are TGTGCCAGCAGCCCAAGAGGGGGCTCCTCTGGGGCCAACGTCCTGACTTTC. Translation: CASSPRGGSSGANVLTF. The rearrangement joins TRBV7-3 to TRBJ2-6; 7 bases line up with TRBD1. After removal of 5 bases from V and 0 bases from J, the junction contained 7 bases not matched to a gene. The CDR3 sequence is 17 residues long. CDR1 is SGHTA, CDR2 FQGTGA, per germline.

This chain links TRBV19 with TRBJ2-6; TRBD1 matches 9 bases. CDR1 LNHDA and CDR2 SQIVND come from the germline V gene (reference sequence). The ends lost 10 bases at V and 4 bases at J; junction bases unmatched: 14. This CDR3 is built from 17 residues. The CDR3 loop is CATSRGTGPQGANVLTF. DNA for the CDR3: TGTGCCACCTCACGGGGGACAGGGCCTCAGGGGGCCAACGTCCTGACTTTC.

The rearrangement uses TRBV9 and TRBJ2-2; 9 bases fit TRBD2. Trimming cost V 4 bases and J 5 bases; bases outside gene matches: 15. Germline lookup yields CDR1 SGDLS and CDR2 YYNGEE. This CDR3 has 18 amino acids. The CDR3 DNA is TGTGCCAGCAGCTCACGACAAGGGGGTAGCGGGGGAACCGGGGAGCTGTTTTTT. Protein sequence: CASSSRQGGSGGTGELFF. Supplemented by reference TRBV9 and TRBJ2-2, the full variable domain reads DSGVTQTPKHLITATGQRVTLRCSPRSGDLSVYWYQQSLDQGLQFLIQYYNGEERAKGNILERFSAQQFPDLHSELNLSSLELGDSALYFCASSSRQGGSGGTGELFFGEGSRLTVL.

Sample share makes this clone medium-sized (0.01 to 0.1%). The chain is built from TRBV19 and TRBJ2-7; no clear D. Trimming shortened V by 1 base and J by 3 bases, and 16 bases separated the two germline ends. Germline V gene data show CDR1 as LNHDA and CDR2 as SQIVND (reference sequence). CDR3 length: 16 residues. In DNA form, the CDR3 reads TGTGCCAGTAGTATAGCTACGTCTTCCCTTGGCTACGAGCAGTACTTC. It specifies CASSIATSSLGYEQYF.

The V call is TRBV4-1, the J call TRBJ2-7; perhaps D is TRBD1 or TRBD2 (5 bases each). The CDR3 loop spans 15 amino acids. Per the germline V gene, CDR1 is MGHRA and CDR2 is YSYEKL. Trimming shortened V by 1 base and J by 5 bases, and 15 bases separated the two germline ends. CDR3 residues: CASSQGSLRGHEQYF. The CDR3 DNA follows: TGCGCCAGCAGCCAAGGCTCTCTCCGGGGCCACGAGCAGTACTTC.

The chain has TRBV7-9 and TRBJ2-2; D gene unclear. Trimming stripped 3 bases from V and 6 bases from J, with 8 bases between. CDR1 and CDR2 from the germline V gene are SEHNR and FQNEAQ (reference sequence). CDR3 length equals 13 residues. The CDR3 DNA reads TGTGCCAGCAGCTTGCTGGCAGCCGGGGAGCTGTTTTTT. The encoded protein is CASSLLAAGELFF.

This clone was seen a handful of times. V and J are TRBV6-1 and TRBJ2-5; unclear D gene. V dropped 11 bases and J dropped 2 bases, with 15 bases sitting between them. This CDR3 is 13 amino acids long. Germline loops: CDR1 MNHNS, CDR2 SASEGT. The CDR3 loop reads CASNRRSQETQYF. For the CDR3, the DNA is TGTGCCTCCAATAGACGATCTCAAGAGACCCAGTACTTC.

The chain couples TRBV28 to TRBJ2-1, with a weak D call TRBD2 (6 bases). The germline CDR1 and CDR2 sequences are MDHEN and SYDVKM. The CDR3 length is 15 residues. Between the trimmed V and J ends, which lost 4 bases and 4 bases, there was a span of 14 bases. The CDR3 DNA is TGTGCCAGCAGTTCGAAAAGCGGGCCTTACAATGAGCAGTTCTTC. It specifies CASSSKSGPYNEQFF.

V and J are TRBV6-1 and TRBJ2-5; D unclear. Germline V gives CDR1 MNHNS, CDR2 SASEGT. This CDR3 is 12 amino acids long. V lost 8 bases and J lost 5, with 12 bases in between. The CDR3 loop reads CASALDRETQYF. CDR3 nucleotide sequence: TGTGCCAGCGCATTGGACCGGGAGACCCAGTACTTC.

Remarks on this clone: The junction departs from the called germline gene at one end, perhaps through a read error. V is TRBV30 and J is TRBJ2-2; D perhaps matches TRBD2 (6 bases). The CDR3 spans 12 residues. Germline CDR1 is GTSNPN and CDR2 is SVGIG (reference sequence). CDR3 in amino acids: CARGWNAGELFF. The DNA for the CDR3 is TGTGCCCGGGGGTGGAACGCCGGGGAGCTGTTTTTT.

V is TRBV10-1 and J is TRBJ2-2, with 10 bases lining up with TRBD2. CDR3 length: 15 residues. With 7 bases clipped from V and 2 bases from J, the junction kept 4 bases outside the gene matches. Looked up from germline, CDR1 is WNHNN and CDR2 is SYGVQD (reference sequence). The CDR3 nucleotides read TGCGCCAGCATACAGCGGGGGGGAAACACCGGGGAGCTGTTTTTT. Translating gives CASIQRGGNTGELFF.